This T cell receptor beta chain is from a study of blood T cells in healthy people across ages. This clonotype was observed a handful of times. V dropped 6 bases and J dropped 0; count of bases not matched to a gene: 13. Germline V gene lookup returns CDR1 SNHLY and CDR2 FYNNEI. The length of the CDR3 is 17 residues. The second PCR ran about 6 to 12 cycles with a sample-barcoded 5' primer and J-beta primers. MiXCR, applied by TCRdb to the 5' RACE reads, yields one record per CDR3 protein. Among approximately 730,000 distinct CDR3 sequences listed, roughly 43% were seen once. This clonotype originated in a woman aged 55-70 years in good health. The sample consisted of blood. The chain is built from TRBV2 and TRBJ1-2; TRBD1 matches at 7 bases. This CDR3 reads CASSERAGQISNYGYTF. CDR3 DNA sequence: TGTGCCAGCAGCGAGAGGGCGGGACAGATTTCTAACTATGGCTACACCTTC.